This T cell receptor (beta chain) was captured in a study of shared clonotypes between healthy human individuals. Study results and caveats: Naive CD4 clonotype sharing across several donors was about 5.3%.

TCRdb's table, derived via immunoSEQ multiplex PCR, lists solely in-frame clones and lacks some. Counted here are 2.3 million or so clones, 85% to 95% occurring once; the ten biggest clones make up 0.35% to 0.45%. The donors were adults (healthy and HIV-negative) with no recent acute infections or vaccinations. As regards this clone: What it binds is not known.

From germline, CDR1 is MNHEY and CDR2 SVGAGI. CDR3 size: 14 residues. Trimming removed 4 bases from V and 8 bases from J, with 17 bases in between. Specimen: naive CD4+ T cells from PBMCs. Subset here: CD45RA+ positively selected. This clonotype was sampled from a man aged 18 to 29 in good health. Some clones in this sample may be carry-over from other donors' samples. This chain uses TRBV6-5 with TRBJ1-2; perhaps TRBD1 as D (5 bases). The CDR3, as DNA: TGTGCCAGCAGTTTAAGGGGCTCCCTTGGAGGCTACACCTTC. It yields the protein CASSLRGSLGGYTF.